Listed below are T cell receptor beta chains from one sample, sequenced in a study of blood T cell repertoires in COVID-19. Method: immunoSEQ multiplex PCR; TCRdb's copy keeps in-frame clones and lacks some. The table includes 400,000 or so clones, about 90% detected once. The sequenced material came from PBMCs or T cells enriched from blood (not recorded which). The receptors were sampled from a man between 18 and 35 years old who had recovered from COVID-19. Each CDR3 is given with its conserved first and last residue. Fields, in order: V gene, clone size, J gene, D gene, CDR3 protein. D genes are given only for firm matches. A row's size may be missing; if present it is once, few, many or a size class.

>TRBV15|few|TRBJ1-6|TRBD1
CATSRGTGNSPLHF
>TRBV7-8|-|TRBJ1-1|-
CASSTDRMNTEAFF
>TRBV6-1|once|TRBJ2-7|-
CASSESGGRADEQYF
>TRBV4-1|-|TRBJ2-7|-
CASSQSHGGQWLNRLYEQYF
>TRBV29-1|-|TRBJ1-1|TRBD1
CSVATGGSTEAFF
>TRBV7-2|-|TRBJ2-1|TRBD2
CASSLVGGAGGPHNEQFF
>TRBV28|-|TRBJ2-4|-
CASHEAGPAKNIQYF
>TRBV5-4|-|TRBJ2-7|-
CASSLAGAGFSYEQYF
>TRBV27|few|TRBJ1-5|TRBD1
CASSIIQGHQPQHF
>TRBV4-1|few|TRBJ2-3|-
CASSQDKQATDTQYF
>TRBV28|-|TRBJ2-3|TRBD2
CASSLLSGRATDTQYF
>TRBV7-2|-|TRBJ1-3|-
CASSLARTVGNTIYF
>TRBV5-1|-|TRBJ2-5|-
CASSPGITGQETQYF
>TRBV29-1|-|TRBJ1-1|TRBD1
CSVNRGLNTEAFF
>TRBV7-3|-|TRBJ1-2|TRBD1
CASSPGTAVYGYTF
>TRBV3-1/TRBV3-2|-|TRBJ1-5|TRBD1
CASSQGTGGEPQHF
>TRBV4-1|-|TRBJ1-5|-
CASSPYDSSNQPQHF
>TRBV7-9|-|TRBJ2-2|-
CASSPVIGELFF
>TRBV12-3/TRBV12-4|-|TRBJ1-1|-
CASGRGNTEAFF
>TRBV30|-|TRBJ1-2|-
CAWDAGSYGYTF
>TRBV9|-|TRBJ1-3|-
CASSVGQGSGNTIYF
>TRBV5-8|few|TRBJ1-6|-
CASSFPPGPTYNSPLHF
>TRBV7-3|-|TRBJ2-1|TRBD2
CASSPGGSDEQFF
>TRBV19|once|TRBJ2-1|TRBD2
CATSPRTSGQSYNEQFF
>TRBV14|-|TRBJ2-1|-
CASSEQGDEQFF
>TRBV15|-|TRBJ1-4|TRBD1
CATSRAGTENEKLFF
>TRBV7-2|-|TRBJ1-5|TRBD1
CASSLAGTGGRQPQHF
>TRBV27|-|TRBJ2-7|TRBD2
CASSSLAGPGYEQYF
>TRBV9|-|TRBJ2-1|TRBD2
CASSVGGRRANEQFF
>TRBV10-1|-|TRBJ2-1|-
CASSAALYNEQFF
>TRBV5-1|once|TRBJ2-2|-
CASSYQGNTGELFF
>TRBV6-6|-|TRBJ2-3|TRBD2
CASSSSGINTDTQYF
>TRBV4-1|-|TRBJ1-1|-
CASSHRGKAAAFF
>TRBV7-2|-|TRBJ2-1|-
CASSTLNNEQFF
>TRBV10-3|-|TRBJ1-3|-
CAISESFKGRAAGNTIYF
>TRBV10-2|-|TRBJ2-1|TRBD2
CASSDPGGHNEQFF
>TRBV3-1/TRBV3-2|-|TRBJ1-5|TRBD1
CASSPTGGFQPQHF
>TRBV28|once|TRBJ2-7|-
CASSLILGRGKVGDYEQYF
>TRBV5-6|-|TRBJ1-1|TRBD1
CASSLTGGTNTEAFF
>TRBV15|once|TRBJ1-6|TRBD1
CATSRGDRVNSPLHF
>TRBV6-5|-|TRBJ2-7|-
CASSFDRNYEQYF
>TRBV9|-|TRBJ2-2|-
CASSAQGLSTGELFF